This TCR beta chain stems from a study of T cells in Graves' hyperthyroidism and ophthalmopathy. The hyperthyroidism was newly diagnosed and had lasted under 2 months; the patients were aged 18 to 65. Thyroid ultrasound, orbital computed tomography, clinical symptoms, and serum thyroxine and TRAb underpinned diagnoses. This clonotype has only a few counts. What it binds is not known. The CDR3 totals 13 residues. Germline values: CDR1 SQVTM, CDR2 ANQGSEA. V was trimmed by 6 bases and J by 6 bases, leaving 14 bases between them. TCR beta CDR3 regions were amplified from RNA. The HTBI primer set served for first-round RT-PCR of the TCR CDR3. MiXCR, run by TCRdb on the multiplex PCR reads, gives a single entry per CDR3 protein. Of under 450,000 distinct CDR3 sequences listed, 15% to 19% are singletons. Points from the study as a whole: Ophthalmopathy cases were set apart from stable hyperthyroidism by a 13 V-J model.

The gene calls are TRBV29-1 and TRBJ1-4; D unresolved. The sequence was obtained from a woman younger than 35 with Graves' hyperthyroidism. Material: blood. DNA for the CDR3: TGCAGCGTAAGACCCGGGTCGGATGAAAAACTGTTTTTT. Amino acid sequence: CSVRPGSDEKLFF.